The rows below give T cell receptor beta chains drawn from one sample of a study of blood T cell repertoires in COVID-19. Generated by immunoSEQ multiplex PCR, the TCRdb table keeps only in-frame clones and is missing some. Of some 150,000 clones in the sample, more than 75% were seen once. Sequencing was done on a sample of peripheral blood. Receptors were obtained from a man between 60 and 75 years old with acute or convalescent COVID-19. CDR3s include the opening cysteine and the closing phenylalanine or tryptophan. Fields, in order: V gene, clone size, J gene, D gene, CDR3 length, CDR3 protein, CDR3 DNA. D genes are given only for firm matches. Expanded clones are given a class, and other clones once, few, many or no size at all.

V: TRBV6-1
size: .
J: TRBJ1-2
D: .
length: 13
CDR3: CASSDRWTYGYTF
DNA: TGTGCCAGCAGTGATAGATGGACTTATGGCTACACCTTC

V: TRBV28
size: few
J: TRBJ2-1
D: TRBD2
length: 15
CDR3: CASSRGLAVYNEQFF
DNA: TGTGCCAGCAGCCGGGGACTAGCGGTCTACAATGAGCAGTTCTTC

V: TRBV7-9
size: .
J: TRBJ2-3
D: .
length: 14
CDR3: CASSLVSSADTQYF
DNA: TGTGCCAGCAGCTTAGTTAGTTCGGCAGATACGCAGTATTTT

V: TRBV5-8
size: .
J: TRBJ2-1
D: .
length: 13
CDR3: CASSLLTINEQFF
DNA: TGTGCCAGCAGCTTGCTGACTATAAATGAGCAGTTCTTC

V: TRBV7-2
size: .
J: TRBJ2-3
D: .
length: 14
CDR3: CASRRSGSTDTQYF
DNA: TGTGCCAGCAGACGAAGCGGTTCCACAGATACGCAGTATTTT

V: TRBV4-2
size: .
J: TRBJ2-1
D: .
length: 16
CDR3: CASSQDWLVSYNEQFF
DNA: TGTGCCAGCAGCCAAGATTGGCTAGTGTCCTACAATGAGCAGTTCTTC

V: TRBV10-3
size: .
J: TRBJ1-2
D: TRBD1
length: 11
CDR3: CAIGTGSGYTF
DNA: TGTGCCATCGGGACAGGGAGTGGCTACACCTTC

V: TRBV28
size: .
J: TRBJ1-2
D: .
length: 13
CDR3: CASSLGQNYGYTF
DNA: TGTGCCAGCAGCCTGGGACAAAACTATGGCTACACCTTC

V: TRBV28
size: .
J: TRBJ1-4
D: TRBD1
length: 15
CDR3: CASSSRTGANEKLFF
DNA: TGTGCCAGCAGTTCACGGACAGGGGCTAATGAAAAACTGTTTTTT

V: TRBV19
size: .
J: TRBJ2-3
D: TRBD1
length: 15
CDR3: CASSIAGTGADTQYF
DNA: TGTGCCAGTAGTATTGCCGGGACAGGGGCAGATACGCAGTATTTT

V: TRBV3-1/TRBV3-2
size: .
J: TRBJ2-1
D: .
length: 14
CDR3: CASSPGSRWNEQFF
DNA: TGTGCCAGCAGCCCCGGGAGCCGTTGGAATGAGCAGTTCTTC

V: TRBV6-1
size: .
J: TRBJ2-1
D: TRBD2
length: 18
CDR3: CASSEVTSGSGSYNEQFF
DNA: TGTGCCAGCAGTGAAGTGACTAGCGGGAGTGGTTCCTACAATGAGCAGTTCTTC

V: TRBV11-2
size: .
J: TRBJ2-1
D: TRBD2
length: 16
CDR3: CASSLISAGGGNEQFF
DNA: TGTGCCAGCAGCCTAATTAGTGCGGGGGGCGGCAATGAGCAGTTCTTC

V: TRBV3-1/TRBV3-2
size: .
J: TRBJ1-2
D: TRBD1
length: 15
CDR3: CASSQLGQGGYGYTF
DNA: TGTGCCAGCAGCCAACTTGGACAGGGCGGGTATGGCTACACCTTC

V: TRBV27
size: few
J: TRBJ1-1
D: TRBD1
length: 14
CDR3: CASIITGTGGDAFF
DNA: TGTGCCAGCATCATTACCGGGACAGGGGGCGACGCTTTCTTT

V: TRBV30
size: .
J: TRBJ1-4
D: TRBD1
length: 14
CDR3: CAWAPGQANEKLFF
DNA: TGTGCCTGGGCCCCGGGACAGGCGAATGAAAAACTGTTTTTT

V: TRBV6-6
size: .
J: TRBJ2-7
D: TRBD1
length: 15
CDR3: CASSYRTGNAYEQYF
DNA: TGTGCCAGCAGTTACCGGACAGGGAATGCCTACGAGCAGTACTTC

V: TRBV5-1
size: .
J: TRBJ2-3
D: TRBD1
length: 14
CDR3: CASSSDRLTDTQYF
DNA: TGCGCCAGCAGCTCGGACAGGTTGACAGATACGCAGTATTTT

V: TRBV7-6
size: few
J: TRBJ1-3
D: TRBD1
length: 18
CDR3: CASSLEVGAGGSGNTIYF
DNA: TGTGCCAGCAGCTTAGAGGTTGGAGCAGGGGGATCAGGAAACACCATATATTTT

V: TRBV7-6
size: once
J: TRBJ2-7
D: TRBD2
length: 13
CDR3: CASSLTSGYEQYF
DNA: TGTGCCAGCAGCCTCACTAGCGGGTACGAGCAGTACTTC

V: TRBV9
size: .
J: TRBJ2-3
D: TRBD2
length: 16
CDR3: CASSVVGTSGSGTQYF
DNA: TGTGCCAGCAGCGTAGTGGGGACTAGCGGGAGTGGTACGCAGTATTTT

V: TRBV11-2
size: .
J: TRBJ2-7
D: .
length: 14
CDR3: CASSFLTGPGEQYF
DNA: TGTGCCAGCAGCTTCTTGACAGGTCCTGGCGAGCAGTACTTC

V: TRBV11-3
size: .
J: TRBJ1-6
D: .
length: 13
CDR3: CASSRQNNSPLHF
DNA: TGTGCCAGCAGCAGACAGAATAATTCACCCCTCCACTTT

V: TRBV6-5
size: .
J: TRBJ1-1
D: TRBD1
length: 14
CDR3: CASSYSGGFTEAFF
DNA: TGTGCCAGCAGTTATTCAGGGGGCTTCACTGAAGCTTTCTTT

V: TRBV5-1
size: .
J: TRBJ2-7
D: .
length: 15
CDR3: CASSLRGTSLDEQYF
DNA: TGCGCCAGCAGCTTGAGGGGGACCTCTCTGGACGAGCAGTACTTC

V: TRBV27
size: .
J: TRBJ2-2
D: .
length: 17
CDR3: CASSLQVPLDNTGELFF
DNA: TGTGCCAGCAGCCTACAGGTCCCCCTTGATAACACCGGGGAGCTGTTTTTT

V: TRBV10-3
size: .
J: TRBJ2-7
D: TRBD1
length: 15
CDR3: CAISRAGTGGSEQYF
DNA: TGTGCCATCAGCCGAGCCGGGACAGGGGGATCCGAGCAGTACTTC

V: TRBV6-5
size: .
J: TRBJ2-7
D: .
length: 14
CDR3: CASSTSGSNYEQYF
DNA: TGTGCCAGCAGCACCTCAGGATCTAACTACGAGCAGTACTTC